This T cell receptor beta chain was identified during a study of shared clonotypes between healthy human individuals. V shed 2 bases and J shed 2 bases, with 22 bases lying between them. Germline V gene sequence: CDR1 MGHRA, CDR2 YSYEKL. The CDR3 is 18 amino acids. Comment on this clone: The antigen is not known.

For sorted subsets, approximately 0.2 ug DNA per replicate equaled about 30,000 T cell genomes. Profiling relied on immunoSEQ multiplex PCR, and the TCRdb table lists in-frame clones only, not all of them. The sample yields about 1.1 million clones, around three quarters seen once. General observations from the study: Naive CD4 clonotypes overlapped across several donors at 4.5% to 5.5%.

V usage is TRBV4-1 and J usage is TRBJ2-7; TRBD1 is a possible D gene (5 bases). The sequencing sample was made of memory CD4+ T cells from PBMCs. The subset here: CD45RA-negative fraction. The clonotype comes from a man aged 18 to 30 in good health. Some clones in this sample may be carry-over from other donors' samples. The CDR3 loop reads CASSQHPPRERSPYEQYF. CDR3 in DNA: TGCGCCAGCAGCCAACATCCTCCCAGGGAAAGGTCCCCCTACGAGCAGTACTTC.